Listed below are T cell receptor beta chains from one sample, sequenced in a study of graft-versus-host responses after intestinal transplantation. The antigens these receptors bind are not known. Libraries were prepared by immunoSEQ multiplex PCR; TCRdb keeps only in-frame clonotypes and omits some of them. This table holds around 100,000 clones, 85% to 95% found once. This sample comprised unstimulated CD8+ T cells sorted from spleen or lymph node cells, obtained before transplant. These receptors were taken from a human donor who was the organ donor for an intestinal transplant. Both conserved end residues are trimmed from each CDR3. Size values are once, few and many counts, or a class for expanded clones, and some rows have none.

V gene: TRBV7-9; clone size: .; CDR3 protein: ASSLQGGYEQY
V gene: TRBV4-1; clone size: .; CDR3 protein: VSSQAGSAYEQY
V gene: TRBV19; clone size: .; CDR3 protein: ASSNQREGLLDTQY
V gene: TRBV11-2; clone size: .; CDR3 protein: ASRIAGGTYEQY
V gene: TRBV11-2; clone size: .; CDR3 protein: ASSFTRRTTYNEQF
V gene: TRBV6-6; clone size: .; CDR3 protein: ASSIISGISYEQY
V gene: TRBV9; clone size: .; CDR3 protein: ASNDGRATDTQY
V gene: TRBV19; clone size: .; CDR3 protein: ASSIAVNTEAF
V gene: TRBV7-9; clone size: .; CDR3 protein: ASSPEGDRVYGYT
V gene: TRBV30; clone size: .; CDR3 protein: ASEALAGGVGGETQY
V gene: TRBV28; clone size: .; CDR3 protein: ASSTSLRAGEGYNEQF
V gene: TRBV7-9; clone size: .; CDR3 protein: ASSVSETGDYGYT
V gene: TRBV27; clone size: .; CDR3 protein: ASSPYAGPTGFDEQY
V gene: TRBV11-2; clone size: .; CDR3 protein: ASSGWRVLNEQF
V gene: TRBV5-6; clone size: .; CDR3 protein: ASNRGTGGYEQY
V gene: TRBV6-1; clone size: .; CDR3 protein: ASSSDRGQDNEQF
V gene: TRBV5-1; clone size: .; CDR3 protein: ASSEGQGYYNEQF
V gene: TRBV13; clone size: .; CDR3 protein: ASSLAGFDTGELF
V gene: TRBV4-1; clone size: .; CDR3 protein: ASSSTSGSLWEQF
V gene: TRBV19; clone size: .; CDR3 protein: ASSIGGFSGNTIY
V gene: TRBV2; clone size: .; CDR3 protein: ASSTSGGDEQY
V gene: TRBV19; clone size: .; CDR3 protein: ASSIGGVNQPQH
V gene: TRBV4-3; clone size: once; CDR3 protein: ASSSGTGANSPLH
V gene: TRBV4-1; clone size: .; CDR3 protein: ASSQLAGVVNEQF
V gene: TRBV6-5; clone size: .; CDR3 protein: ASSYGAGNTEAF
V gene: TRBV25-1; clone size: .; CDR3 protein: ASSEANEQF
V gene: TRBV9; clone size: .; CDR3 protein: ASRPISSSYNEQF
V gene: TRBV30; clone size: .; CDR3 protein: AWSSWERGYEQY
V gene: TRBV19; clone size: .; CDR3 protein: ASSSTGAYEQY
V gene: TRBV19; clone size: .; CDR3 protein: ATGGQGREQY